Each of the 5 T cell receptor beta chains below was sequenced from the same sample in a study of long-term antiretroviral therapy in people with HIV. Version v3.0 of the immunoSEQ assay ran at survey level. Profiled with immunoSEQ multiplex PCR; TCRdb holds only in-frame clones, not every one. The sample holds over 15,000 clones, roughly four fifths seen once. The sequences come from unsorted PBMCs, collected 0.3 years after starting antiretroviral therapy. The receptors come from a man aged 18-30 years with HIV.

This clone occurred a few times. The chain employs TRBV12-1 and TRBJ1-1; the table names TRBD1, a call not compared with the DNA. TRBV12-1 is shown as a pseudogene. This CDR3 has 13 residues. CDR3 DNA sequence: TGTGCCAACCACAGCCGACCGAACACTGAAGCTTTCTTT. Amino acids: CANHSRPNTEAFF.

The V call is TRBV10-3, the J call TRBJ1-5; D ambiguous. Trimming took off 4 bases at V and 0 bases at J, with 4 bases between the two ends. This CDR3 contains 13 residues. In germline, CDR1 is ENHRY, CDR2 SYGVKD. The DNA for the CDR3 is TGTGCCATCAGTGCTTATAGCAATCAGCCCCAGCATTTT. This encodes CAISAYSNQPQHF.

This clone was counted between two and nine times. The V gene is TRBV7-9, the J gene TRBJ2-7, with no clear D. The CDR3 is 11 amino acids. Germline-derived CDR1 and CDR2 are SEHNR and FQNEAQ (reference sequence). V was cut by 1 base and J by 7 bases, with 5 bases left in between. CDR3 bases: TGTGCCAGCAGCTTAGTAGGGGAGCAGTACTTC. Translated: CASSLVGEQYF.

V is TRBV4-1 and J is TRBJ2-3; the match to TRBD1 covers 7 bases. The germline V gene has CDR1 MGHRA and CDR2 YSYEKL. Unmatched junction bases numbered 10, after V lost 4 bases and J lost 3 bases. The CDR3 extends over 16 amino acids. The CDR3 sequence is CASSPYPGQLTDTQYF. The CDR3 nucleotides are TGCGCCAGCAGCCCCTATCCGGGACAGCTAACAGATACGCAGTATTTT.

This clone has just one count. The chain joins TRBV6-6 to TRBJ1-1; D possibly corresponds to TRBD1 (6 bases). V was shortened by 2 bases and J by 11 bases, with 18 bases between the two germline ends. The CDR3 length is 14 residues. Per germline, CDR1 MNHNY and CDR2 SVGAGI (reference sequence). For the CDR3, the DNA is TGTGCCAGCAGTTACGGACAGATTGCGAAAAAGGCTTTCTTT. Its translation is CASSYGQIAKKAFF.